Listed here are 4 T cell receptor beta chains from one sample, sequenced in a study of T-cell memory formation after mild COVID-19. Each CDR3 protein is one row after TCRdb ran MiXCR on the 5' RACE reads. Of 550,000 to 700,000 distinct CDR3 sequences listed, more than 15% were seen once; the top ten hold approximately 12%. The material sequenced was PBMCs or a T cell subset sorted from them (not recorded which). These receptors were taken from an adult woman who had mild COVID-19 (a few samples of this study predate the infection). Cell type and time point are not known.

This clonotype was seen a few times. V is TRBV3-1 and J is TRBJ1-6; D might be TRBD1 (5 bases). The CDR3 contains 14 residues. Trimming left V 4 bases short and J 11 bases short, with 15 bases between. Germline lookup yields CDR1 LGHDT and CDR2 YNNKEL (reference sequence). The chain's CDR3 is CASSLQSGQAPLHF. CDR3 in DNA: TGTGCCAGCAGCCTCCAATCGGGGCAAGCACCCCTCCACTTT. Using reference TRBV3-1 and TRBJ1-6 for the parts outside the CDR3, the full variable domain is DTAVSQTPKYLVTQMGNDKSIKCEQNLGHDTMYWYKQDSKKFLKIMFSYNNKELIINETVPNRFSPKSPDKAHLNLHINSLELGDSAVYFCASSLQSGQAPLHFGNGTRLTVT.

The CDR3 spells CATGTSAYNEQFF. Here the CDR3 DNA reads TGTGCCACCGGGACTAGCGCCTACAATGAGCAGTTCTTC. The gene calls are TRBV24-1 and TRBJ2-1, with 10 bases aligning to TRBD2. The V segment lost 9 bases and the J segment 2 bases; nucleotides outside the gene matches: 0. The CDR3 is made up of 13 amino acids. Germline V gene sequence: CDR1 KGHDR, CDR2 SFDVKD.

This clonotype showed up just a few times. The V and J genes are TRBV19 and TRBJ2-2, with D unclear. Germline CDR1 reads LNHDA; CDR2 reads SQIVND (reference sequence). The CDR3 consists of 14 residues. Trimming pared 5 bases from V and 0 bases from J, leaving 7 bases between. The CDR3: CASSRVANTGELFF. Written as DNA, the CDR3 is TGTGCCAGTAGTCGGGTCGCGAACACCGGGGAGCTGTTTTTT. The full variable domain, rest sourced from reference TRBV19 and TRBJ2-2, is DGGITQSPKYLFRKEGQNVTLSCEQNLNHDAMYWYRQDPGQGLRLIYYSQIVNDFQKGDIAEGYSVSREKKESFPLTVTSAQKNPTAFYLCASSRVANTGELFFGEGSRLTVL.

This clonotype has more than one count but fewer than ten. J is TRBJ2-3 and V is TRBV19, with TRBD2 matching 7 bases. V gave up 3 bases and J gave up 3 bases; unmatched junction bases: 6. Germline V gene data show CDR1 as LNHDA and CDR2 as SQIVND (reference sequence). This CDR3 has 15 amino acids. CDR3 sequence: CASSMRGSLTDTQYF. The CDR3 coding sequence is TGTGCCAGTAGTATGCGCGGGAGCCTTACAGATACGCAGTATTTT.